This T cell receptor beta chain was recorded in a study of blood T cell repertoires in COVID-19. Across the study: There were acute and convalescent COVID-19 samples, and they came from the United States, Italy and Spain. The analysed material was cDNA or gDNA that came from T cells, B-cell-depleted T cells, or PBMCs.

Source study methods: Reference gene primers were amplified, and this amplification served to estimate nucleated cell counts. TCRdb's table, derived via immunoSEQ multiplex PCR, lists solely in-frame clones and lacks some. V, J and clone size are those of that table, while D and trimming were read from the DNA. The table lists 180,000 or so clones, approximately 85% of them singletons. This clone showed up just a few times. The TCR comes from a woman of 80 years or more with acute or convalescent COVID-19. Material: peripheral blood.

The CDR3 loop is CASSPVPGQGRGEQYF. The CDR3 DNA sequence: TGTGCCAGCTCCCCCGTCCCGGGACAGGGGCGCGGGGAGCAGTACTTC. The chain recombines TRBV18 with TRBJ2-7, with 10 positions matching TRBD1. Germline assignment: CDR1 KGHSH and CDR2 LQKENI. The CDR3 runs 16 residues. The V segment lost 6 bases and the J segment 7 bases; nucleotides outside the gene matches: 15. The full variable domain, rest sourced from reference TRBV18 and TRBJ2-7, is NAGVMQNPRHLVRRRGQEARLRCSPMKGHSHVYWYRQLPEEGLKFMVYLQKENIIDESGMPKERFSAEFPKEGPSILRIQQVVRGDSAAYFCASSPVPGQGRGEQYFGPGTRLTVT.